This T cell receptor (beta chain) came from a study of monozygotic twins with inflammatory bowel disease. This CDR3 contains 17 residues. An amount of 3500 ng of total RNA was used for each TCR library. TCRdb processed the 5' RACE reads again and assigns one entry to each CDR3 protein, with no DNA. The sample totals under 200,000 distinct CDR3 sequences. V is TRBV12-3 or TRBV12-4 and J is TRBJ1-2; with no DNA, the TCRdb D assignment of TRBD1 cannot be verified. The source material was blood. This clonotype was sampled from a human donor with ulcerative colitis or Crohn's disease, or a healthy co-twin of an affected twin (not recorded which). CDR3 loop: CASSSPGTGVAGYGYTF.